This TCR beta chain was retrieved from a study of beta chain features in type 1 diabetes. Sequenced material consisted of expressed TCRB transcripts (all of the isolated RNA was reverse transcribed). There were 3.5 million to 4.5 million reads on average in the naive, central memory and regulatory T cell samples. TCRdb's table, derived via immunoSEQ multiplex PCR, lists solely in-frame clones and lacks some. The data hold 140,000 to 150,000 clones, with over 9.5% observed a single time. Each of the CD4+ naive, central memory, regulatory and stem cell-like memory populations was sorted via CD45RO/CCR7/CD25/CD127/CD95/CD27. V was clipped by 6 bases and J by 8 bases, with 19 bases between them. The CDR3 length is 14 residues. CDR1 and CDR2 (germline): WSHSY, SAAADI.

The sequenced sample was naive CD4+ T cells from blood. The chain combines TRBV10-2 with TRBJ1-1, with D tentatively TRBD1 (6 bases). The receptor was isolated from a man aged 18 to 30 in good health. The CDR3 is CASSGLTGLGEAFF. Here the CDR3 DNA reads TGCGCCAGCAGCGGACTTACAGGGTTGGGGGAAGCTTTCTTT.